The 31 T cell receptor beta chains in this list originate from one sample, sequenced in a study of T cell responses to AZD1222 COVID-19 vaccine. Assay used: immunoSEQ multiplex PCR; TCRdb lists only in-frame clones, some missing. The profile covers roughly 180,000 clones, with approximately 90% appearing a single time and 6.9% taken by the ten largest. The sample consisted of peripheral blood, taken on day 0 of AZD1222 vaccination. Receptor source: an adult in good health.

This clone was detected only once. This sequence joins TRBV24-1 and TRBJ2-5; D possibly corresponds to TRBD2 (6 bases). This CDR3 is built from 16 residues. Germline V lookup: CDR1 KGHDR, CDR2 SFDVKD. The ends were cut back, 3 bases at V and 0 bases at J, with 13 bases in the middle. Written as DNA, the CDR3 is TGTGCCACCAGTGATGGCGGGGCCCAGTACCAAGAGACCCAGTACTTC. Translated: CATSDGGAQYQETQYF.

This chain connects TRBV7-2 to TRBJ2-7; D gene uncertain. Germline assignment: CDR1 SGHTA and CDR2 FQGNSA. CDR3 length equals 13 residues. V was pared by 5 bases and J by 5 bases, with 13 bases between. The DNA of the CDR3 is TGTGCCAGCAGCCCCCGGGTGTTCAACGAGCAGTACTTC. It yields the protein CASSPRVFNEQYF.

V is TRBV28 and J is TRBJ1-1; TRBD1 is a possible D gene (6 bases). This CDR3 spans 15 amino acids. Germline loops: CDR1 MDHEN, CDR2 SYDVKM. Deletions cut 4 bases from V and 4 bases from J, with 16 bases between. The CDR3 DNA reads as TGTGCCAGCAGTTCATACTTCGGGGGCGCCACTGAAGCTTTCTTT. Amino acid sequence: CASSSYFGGATEAFF.

V is TRBV5-6 and J is TRBJ2-2; 10 bases are a match to TRBD1. Germline assignment: CDR1 SGHDT and CDR2 YYEEEE. With V trimmed by 4 bases and J by 10 bases, 7 bases remained unmatched. The CDR3 is 14 residues long. As DNA, the CDR3 is TGTGCCAGCAGCATGGGGACAGGGGCTTTGGAGCTGTTTTTT. Translation: CASSMGTGALELFF. The full variable domain, completed using reference TRBV5-6 and TRBJ2-2, is DAGVTQSPTHLIKTRGQQVTLRCSPKSGHDTVSWYQQALGQGPQFIFQYYEEEERQRGNFPDRFSGHQFPNYSSELNVNALLLGDSALYLCASSMGTGALELFFGEGSRLTVL.

This clone was seen only once. This chain links TRBV2 with TRBJ2-1; 10 positions match TRBD2. The CDR3 spans 13 residues. Germline assignment: CDR1 SNHLY and CDR2 FYNNEI. The ends lost 6 bases at V and 14 bases at J; junction bases unmatched: 10. DNA of the CDR3: TGTGCCAGCAGACAAAGAGCGGGGGGGCCAAAGTTCTTC. Its protein product is CASRQRAGGPKFF.

For the CDR3, the DNA is TGCGCCAGCAGCCAGGACATCACCTATGGCTACACCTTC. Translation: CASSQDITYGYTF. The genes are TRBV5-1 and TRBJ1-2; tentative D call: TRBD1 (5 bases). CDR1 SGHRS and CDR2 YFSETQ come from the germline V gene. Trimming removed 4 bases at V and 4 bases at J, with 11 bases between. This CDR3 is built from 13 residues.

The rearrangement uses TRBV28 and TRBJ1-3; the D gene is possibly TRBD1 (6 bases). The germline gives CDR1 MDHEN, CDR2 SYDVKM. CDR3 length equals 12 residues. V was cut by 6 bases and J by 14 bases, with 17 bases left in between. The CDR3 bases are TGTGCCAGCAGCCTTGGCGGGGGGCGCCTATATTTT. Translated: CASSLGGGRLYF.

V is TRBV6-1 and J is TRBJ2-7, with D perhaps matching TRBD1 (6 bases). The CDR3 spans 15 residues. Germline V gene data show CDR1 as MNHNS and CDR2 as SASEGT. V gave up 0 bases and J gave up 3 bases, with 12 bases separating them. In nucleotides, the CDR3 is TGTGCCAGCAGTGAAGCGACAGGTTTTGGCTACGAGCAGTACTTC. This translates into CASSEATGFGYEQYF.

This clone was observed a single time. The CDR3 DNA is TGTGCCAGCAGTTTCTCCGGACAGGGGCGGACCGGGGAGCTGTTTTTT. It codes for CASSFSGQGRTGELFF. The chain recombines TRBV7-9 with TRBJ2-2; 9 bases are shared with TRBD1. V lost 6 bases to trimming and J lost 5 bases; unmatched junction nucleotides: 10. The germline V gene has CDR1 SEHNR and CDR2 FQNEAQ (reference sequence). CDR3 length: 16 amino acids. The full variable domain, in which reference TRBV7-9 and TRBJ2-2 provide the parts outside the CDR3, is DTGVSQNPRHKITKRGQNVTFRCDPISEHNRLYWYRQTLGQGPEFLTYFQNEAQLEKSRLLSDRFSAERPKGSFSTLEIQRTEQGDSAMYLCASSFSGQGRTGELFFGEGSRLTVL.

The chain carries TRBV10-3 and TRBJ2-3; D is uncertain. CDR3 length equals 15 residues. Per the germline V gene, CDR1 is ENHRY and CDR2 is SYGVKD. V gave up 0 bases and J gave up 4 bases, with 11 bases separating them. CDR3 sequence: CAISESLEVPDTQYF. In nucleotides, the CDR3 is TGTGCCATCAGTGAGTCGCTAGAGGTTCCAGATACGCAGTATTTT.

This chain uses TRBV7-9 with TRBJ2-7; TRBD1 agrees at 8 bases. This CDR3 has 12 residues. Trimming removed 6 bases from V and 2 bases from J; junction bases left unmatched: 0. The V gene's germline CDR1 is SEHNR and CDR2 FQNEAQ (reference sequence). The chain's CDR3 is CASRDRAYEQYF. The CDR3 coding sequence is TGTGCCAGCAGGGACAGGGCCTACGAGCAGTACTTC.

The V and J genes are TRBV3-1 (or the pseudogene TRBV3-2) and TRBJ2-7, with TRBD1 as a possible D gene (5 bases). From germline, CDR1 is LGHDT and CDR2 YNNKEL (reference sequence). Trimming took 1 base from V and 3 from J, leaving 7 bases between them. This CDR3 contains 13 residues. The chain's CDR3 is CASSQARVYEQYF. The CDR3 DNA follows: TGTGCCAGCAGCCAAGCCAGGGTCTACGAGCAGTACTTC.

The rearrangement uses TRBV7-9 and TRBJ2-2, with a possible D match to TRBD1 (5 bases). The V end was cut by 8 bases, the J end by 1 base, with 23 bases between. The CDR3 has 18 residues. From germline, CDR1 is SEHNR and CDR2 FQNEAQ (reference sequence). CDR3 residues: CASGPPQGQLRNTGELFF. In DNA form, the CDR3 reads TGTGCCAGCGGCCCCCCTCAGGGCCAGCTTCGGAACACCGGGGAGCTGTTTTTT.

The chain carries TRBV6-5 and TRBJ2-2, with D uncertain. The V gene's germline CDR1 is MNHEY and CDR2 SVGAGI. The V and J ends lost 6 bases and 6 bases respectively, with 5 bases between them. CDR3 size: 11 residues. The CDR3 sequence is CASRMSGELFF. The CDR3 DNA is TGTGCCAGCAGGATGTCCGGGGAGCTGTTTTTT.

The CDR3 reads CASSPDAAGGWTEAFF. CDR3 nucleotide sequence: TGCGCCAGCAGCCCCGACGCTGCAGGGGGCTGGACTGAAGCTTTCTTT. The chain combines TRBV4-3 with TRBJ1-1; 8 bases are shared with TRBD1. With 4 bases clipped from V and 5 bases from J, the junction kept 12 bases outside the gene matches. The germline CDR1 and CDR2 sequences are LGHNA and YSLEER. The CDR3 is 16 amino acids.

The V and J genes are TRBV5-1 and TRBJ2-7; unclear D gene. Germline V gene data show CDR1 as SGHRS and CDR2 as YFSETQ. The V end was cut by 4 bases, the J end by 2 bases, with 10 bases between. This CDR3 region has 13 residues. The CDR3 region has the DNA TGCGCCAGCAGCGGTGGACGGGCCTACGAGCAGTACTTC. Amino acid sequence: CASSGGRAYEQYF.

The J gene is TRBJ2-3, the V gene TRBV28, with D possibly matching TRBD2 (6 bases). The germline V gene has CDR1 MDHEN and CDR2 SYDVKM. Trimming took off 3 bases at V and 3 bases at J, with 16 bases between the two ends. The CDR3 sequence is 16 residues long. The chain's CDR3 is CASSLEGRRVTDTQYF. CDR3 nucleotides: TGTGCCAGCAGTTTGGAGGGCCGGAGGGTGACAGATACGCAGTATTTT.

This clone has just one count. This chain connects TRBV7-8 to TRBJ2-5; 10 bases agree with TRBD2. The CDR3 has 13 amino acids. Germline trimming cut 10 bases from V and 3 bases from J; bases unmatched to any gene: 5. Germline values: CDR1 SGHVS, CDR2 FQNEAQ. Written as DNA, the CDR3 is TGTGCCACTCTAGCGGGGGTGGAAGAGACCCAGTACTTC. It codes for CATLAGVEETQYF.

Only one count was recorded for this clone. This chain joins TRBV7-9 and TRBJ2-2; the D gene is possibly TRBD2 (5 bases). This CDR3 spans 16 amino acids. The V gene's germline CDR1 is SEHNR and CDR2 FQNEAQ (reference sequence). With 1 base removed from V and 3 bases from J, the gap between germline ends came to 12 bases. CDR3 residues: CASSLGWLADTGELFF. CDR3 bases: TGTGCCAGCAGCTTAGGCTGGCTAGCCGACACCGGGGAGCTGTTTTTT.

V and J are TRBV9 and TRBJ2-2; D may correspond to TRBD1 or TRBD2 (6 bases each). This CDR3 comprises 14 residues. Germline CDR1 SGDLS, CDR2 YYNGEE. V was cut by 6 bases and J by 5 bases, with 14 bases left in between. This CDR3 is CASKKGGATGELFF. The CDR3 DNA reads TGTGCCAGCAAGAAGGGGGGCGCAACCGGGGAGCTGTTTTTT. The variable domain in full, completed from reference TRBV9 and TRBJ2-2, reads DSGVTQTPKHLITATGQRVTLRCSPRSGDLSVYWYQQSLDQGLQFLIQYYNGEERAKGNILERFSAQQFPDLHSELNLSSLELGDSALYFCASKKGGATGELFFGEGSRLTVL.

The chain is built from TRBV7-8 and TRBJ2-5; D uncertain. The V gene's germline CDR1 is SGHVS and CDR2 FQNEAQ. There are 13 residues in the CDR3. Trimming shortened V by 4 bases and J by 2 bases, and 8 bases separated the two germline ends. The CDR3 sequence: CASSSPKQETQYF. For the CDR3, the DNA is TGTGCCAGCAGCTCCCCGAAACAAGAGACCCAGTACTTC.

The genes are TRBV5-4 and TRBJ2-3, with unresolved D. Deletions cut 4 bases from V and 1 base from J, with 13 bases between. The CDR3 spans 15 residues. Looked up from germline, CDR1 is SGHNT and CDR2 is YYREEE (reference sequence). In DNA, the CDR3 is TGTGCCAGCAGCGAAGAGCGAACGGGCACAGATACGCAGTATTTT. It is translated as CASSEERTGTDTQYF.

The rearrangement uses TRBV28 and TRBJ1-4; TRBD1 is a possible D gene (6 bases). This CDR3 region has 14 residues. The germline V gene encodes CDR1 MDHEN and CDR2 SYDVKM. Trimming cost V 9 bases and J 7 bases, with 18 bases left between them. CDR3 loop: CASSIQGPSEKLFF. The CDR3 nucleotides are TGTGCCAGTTCAATACAGGGCCCCAGTGAAAAACTGTTTTTT.

This clone has just one count. The CDR3 DNA follows: TGTGCAAGTCGCTTAGCATCTGGGCAGATCAACACTGAAGCTTTCTTT. Translated: CASRLASGQINTEAFF. The chain combines TRBV12-2 with TRBJ1-1; TRBD1, the table's D call, was not compared with the DNA. TRBV12-2 is termed a pseudogene. The CDR3 runs 16 residues.

This sequence joins TRBV7-9 and TRBJ2-1, with D possibly being TRBD1 or TRBD2 (5 bases each). The CDR3 runs to 15 residues. Deletions cut 1 base from V and 12 bases from J, with 19 bases between. The germline CDR1 and CDR2 sequences are SEHNR and FQNEAQ (reference sequence). In nucleotides, the CDR3 is TGTGCCAGCAGCTTAGTAGGACGGATAACAGGAGGGCAGTTCTTC. This codes for CASSLVGRITGGQFF.

The CDR3 region has the DNA TGTGCCAGCAGCGCCGGGACTAGCATCTACAATGAGCAGTTCTTC. It specifies CASSAGTSIYNEQFF. The chain joins TRBV9 to TRBJ2-1; 9 bases are a match to TRBD2. The CDR3 has 15 amino acids. V dropped 3 bases and J dropped 3; count of bases not matched to a gene: 4. Germline V CDR1 and CDR2: SGDLS, YYNGEE. Variable domain in full (rest from reference TRBV9 and TRBJ2-1): DSGVTQTPKHLITATGQRVTLRCSPRSGDLSVYWYQQSLDQGLQFLIQYYNGEERAKGNILERFSAQQFPDLHSELNLSSLELGDSALYFCASSAGTSIYNEQFFGPGTRLTVL.

This clone was observed once. This chain joins TRBV4-1 and TRBJ1-5; D not certain. V gave up 0 bases and J gave up 0 bases, with 6 bases separating them. Germline V gene lookup returns CDR1 MGHRA and CDR2 YSYEKL. CDR3 length: 15 residues. CDR3 amino acids: CASSQDEYSNQPQHF. The CDR3 nucleotides read TGCGCCAGCAGCCAAGATGAATATAGCAATCAGCCCCAGCATTTT.

This clone came up a few times. The gene calls are TRBV19 and TRBJ1-5; 12 bases map to TRBD1. V lost 7 bases, J lost 1 base, and 14 bases stayed unmatched. The CDR3 sequence is 19 residues long. Per germline, CDR1 LNHDA and CDR2 SQIVND (reference sequence). CDR3 region: CASIRRSGTGGTSNQPQHF. The DNA for the CDR3 is TGTGCCAGTATCAGGCGATCCGGGACAGGGGGCACGAGCAATCAGCCCCAGCATTTT. Looking up the rest from reference TRBV19 and TRBJ1-5 gives the full variable domain: DGGITQSPKYLFRKEGQNVTLSCEQNLNHDAMYWYRQDPGQGLRLIYYSQIVNDFQKGDIAEGYSVSREKKESFPLTVTSAQKNPTAFYLCASIRRSGTGGTSNQPQHFGDGTRLSIL.

The V and J genes are TRBV7-9 and TRBJ2-2; D unclear. This CDR3 contains 15 residues. Germline CDR1 reads SEHNR; CDR2 reads FQNEAQ (reference sequence). Trimming removed 5 bases from V and 2 bases from J, with 12 bases in between. The CDR3 coding sequence is TGTGCCAGCAGCCTCCTCCGGCCCAACACCGGGGAGCTGTTTTTT. Amino acids: CASSLLRPNTGELFF.

This clone appeared a single time. The rearrangement joins TRBV3-1 (or the pseudogene TRBV3-2) to TRBJ2-5, with TRBD1 matching 7 bases. The trim removed 8 bases at V and 4 bases at J, leaving 4 bases unmatched. CDR3 length equals 12 residues. Germline CDR1 reads LGHDT; CDR2 reads YNNKEL (reference sequence). CDR3 loop: CASWDSLETQYF. CDR3 sequence (DNA): TGTGCCAGCTGGGACAGTTTAGAGACCCAGTACTTC.

The chain joins TRBV28 to TRBJ2-3, with no clear D. This CDR3 has 15 amino acids. Trimming cost V 4 bases and J 0 bases, with 11 bases left between them. The germline CDR1 and CDR2 sequences are MDHEN and SYDVKM. The CDR3 sequence: CASSSALGSTDTQYF. The CDR3, as DNA: TGTGCCAGCAGTTCGGCTCTAGGGAGCACAGATACGCAGTATTTT.